This T cell receptor (beta chain) was captured in a study of vaccination and CD4 T cells after COVID-19. Study-level background: Controls used CEFX viral epitopes (positive), HIV-1 Nef peptides (negative), or no peptide.

Indicated treatment: approximately nine-day PBMC culture with coronavirus spike peptide pools or control peptides (ViraFEST assay). The Oncomine TCR Beta short-read assay sequenced DNA from cultured CD4+ T cells. TCRdb re-analysed the PCR reads in MiXCR, keeping a single row per CDR3 protein. This sample yields approximately 19,000 distinct CDR3 sequences, of which 55% to 70% are seen a single time; over 7.5% belongs to the top ten. This clonotype was seen only a few times. The antigen is not known. J was trimmed by 0 bases and V by 9 bases; bases with no gene match: 7. CDR3 length: 14 residues. Germline values: CDR1 LNHDA, CDR2 SQIVND (reference sequence).

The specimen comprised CD4+ T cells from blood, cultured in vitro, sampled after SARS-CoV-2 vaccination. The TCR was taken from a human donor who had recovered from COVID-19. The chain combines TRBV19 with TRBJ1-1; 7 bases fit TRBD1. The CDR3 bases are TGTGCCAGCGACGACAGGGCCATGAACACTGAAGCTTTCTTT. Residues: CASDDRAMNTEAFF.